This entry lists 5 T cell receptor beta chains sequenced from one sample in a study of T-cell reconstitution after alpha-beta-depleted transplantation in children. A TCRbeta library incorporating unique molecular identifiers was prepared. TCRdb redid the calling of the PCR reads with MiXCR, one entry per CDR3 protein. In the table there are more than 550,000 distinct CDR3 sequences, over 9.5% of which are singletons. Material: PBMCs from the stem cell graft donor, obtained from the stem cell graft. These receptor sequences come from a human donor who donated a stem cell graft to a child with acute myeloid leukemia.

As DNA, the CDR3 is TGTGCCAGTACCGGCAGGGGAAACACTGAAGCTTTCTTT. Protein product: CASTGRGNTEAFF. The chain carries TRBV19 and TRBJ1-1; D possibly corresponds to TRBD1 (6 bases). The length of the CDR3 is 13 residues. CDR1 is LNHDA, CDR2 SQIVND, per germline (reference sequence). The V end lost 7 bases, the J end lost 2 bases, and 11 bases lay between the germline ends.

The CDR3 coding sequence is TGTGCCAGTAGTATAAGAGCCGGGGAGCTGTTTTTT. It is translated as CASSIRAGELFF. The chain links TRBV19 to TRBJ2-2; D is ambiguous. Germline V lookup: CDR1 LNHDA, CDR2 SQIVND (reference sequence). Between the trimmed V and J ends, which lost 2 bases and 6 bases, there was a span of 4 bases. This CDR3 is built from 12 residues.

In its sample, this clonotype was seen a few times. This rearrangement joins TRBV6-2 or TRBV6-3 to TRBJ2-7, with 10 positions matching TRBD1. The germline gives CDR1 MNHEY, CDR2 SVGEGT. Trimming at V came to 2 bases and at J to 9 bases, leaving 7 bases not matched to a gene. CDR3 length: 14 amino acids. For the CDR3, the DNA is TGTGCCAGCAGTTACCCCGGGACAGGGGTTACGCAGTACTTC. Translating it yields CASSYPGTGVTQYF.

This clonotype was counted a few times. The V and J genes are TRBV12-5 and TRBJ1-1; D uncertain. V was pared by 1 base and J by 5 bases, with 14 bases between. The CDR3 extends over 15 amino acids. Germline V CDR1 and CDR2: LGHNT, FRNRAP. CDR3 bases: TGTGCTAGTGGTTTGGCTGGGGTTGTGGGGACTGAAGCTTTCTTT. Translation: CASGLAGVVGTEAFF. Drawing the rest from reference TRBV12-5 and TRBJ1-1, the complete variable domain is DARVTQTPRHKVTEMGQEVTMRCQPILGHNTVFWYRQTMMQGLELLAYFRNRAPLDDSGMPKDRFSAEMPDATLATLKIQPSEPRDSAVYFCASGLAGVVGTEAFFGQGTRLTVV.

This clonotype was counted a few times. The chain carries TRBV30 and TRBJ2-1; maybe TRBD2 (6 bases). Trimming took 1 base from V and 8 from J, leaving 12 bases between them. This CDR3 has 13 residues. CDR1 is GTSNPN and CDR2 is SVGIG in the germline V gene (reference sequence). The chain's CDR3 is CAWSEEGSHEQFF. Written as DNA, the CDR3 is TGTGCCTGGAGTGAGGAGGGAAGCCATGAGCAGTTCTTC.